The present T cell receptor (beta chain) was sequenced within a study of shared clonotypes between healthy human individuals. At the level of the study: Every donor yielded three CD4 naive, three CD4 memory, two CD8 naive and one CD8 memory plate. Study results and limitations: Non-shared clonotypes had lower generation probabilities than clonotypes shared by all four sorted-subset donors.

Original methodology: ImmunoSEQ output held junction-only sequences without quality scores, so filtering differed. TCRdb's table, derived via immunoSEQ multiplex PCR, lists solely in-frame clones and lacks some. V, J and clone size derive from that table, while D and trimming were established from the DNA sequence. Of 2 million to 3 million clones listed, over 85% are singletons. In the CD4+ fraction, cells were divided into CD45RA+ naive and CD45RA-negative memory subsets. CDR3 length: 14 amino acids. V lost 3 bases, J lost 2 bases, and 10 bases lay in between. Germline V gene sequence: CDR1 SGHNT, CDR2 YYREEE (reference sequence). Concerning this clone itself: Its antigen is currently unknown.

This sequence originates from a man aged 18 to 29 in good health. Some clones in this sample may be carry-over from other donors' samples. Source material: naive CD4+ T cells from PBMCs. Subset of the sample: CD45RA+ positively selected. This rearrangement joins TRBV5-4 to TRBJ2-3; perhaps TRBD1 as D (5 bases). CDR3 amino acids: CASSYPRDTDTQYF. The CDR3 nucleotides are TGTGCCAGCAGCTACCCCAGGGACACAGATACGCAGTATTTT.